This is a list of T cell receptor beta chains from one sample in a study of blood T cell repertoires in COVID-19. Sequencing used immunoSEQ multiplex PCR; TCRdb keeps in-frame clones, though not all of them. Found here are over 85,000 clones, about 85% of them singletons; the top ten hold more than 2%. Sequenced sample: peripheral blood. These receptor sequences come from a woman in her 70s with acute or convalescent COVID-19. Both conserved end residues are part of each CDR3. The D gene is left open where the match is weak. Clone size is shown for a subset of rows, as once, few, many or a class of expanded clone.

d_call j_call clone_size v_call cdr3_aa cdr3_nt
NA TRBJ1-1 NA TRBV7-3 CASSSGLTDTEAFF TGTGCCAGCAGCTCGGGACTAACGGACACTGAAGCTTTCTTT
NA TRBJ1-1 NA TRBV6-5 CASTIHQGTEAFF TGTGCCAGCACCATTCATCAGGGCACTGAAGCTTTCTTT
NA TRBJ2-2 few TRBV24-1 CATSDPARGRTGELFF TGTGCCACCAGTGACCCGGCGCGGGGGCGGACCGGGGAGCTGTTTTTT
NA TRBJ1-4 NA TRBV3-1/TRBV3-2 CASSPAHFEKLFF TGTGCCAGCAGCCCTGCCCACTTTGAAAAACTGTTTTTT
NA TRBJ1-2 NA TRBV9 CASSAGGGAYGYTF TGTGCCAGCAGCGCTGGGGGCGGAGCCTATGGCTACACCTTC
TRBD2 TRBJ2-3 NA TRBV28 CASNLGGDTQYF TGTGCCAGCAACCTGGGGGGGGATACGCAGTATTTT
NA TRBJ1-2 NA TRBV5-6 CASSLGNLDSYGYTF TGTGCCAGCAGCTTGGGAAATTTAGACTCTTATGGCTACACCTTC
TRBD2 TRBJ2-1 few TRBV3-1/TRBV3-2 CASRTSGEQFF TGTGCCAGTAGAACTAGCGGTGAGCAGTTCTTC
TRBD1 TRBJ1-5 NA TRBV27 CAIDRAYQPQHF TGTGCCATCGACAGGGCGTATCAGCCCCAGCATTTT
TRBD1 TRBJ2-5 NA TRBV5-1 CASSRSTGGRETQYF TGCGCCAGCAGCCGTAGTACAGGGGGTAGAGAGACCCAGTACTTC
TRBD2 TRBJ2-1 NA TRBV19 CASTPSGGAYNEQFF TGTGCCAGTACCCCAAGCGGGGGGGCCTACAATGAGCAGTTCTTC
TRBD1 TRBJ1-3 NA TRBV7-9 CASSRTGENTIYF TGTGCCAGCAGCCGGACAGGCGAAAACACCATATATTTT
NA TRBJ1-1 NA TRBV6-5 CASSYNGGGTTEAFF TGTGCCAGCAGTTACAATGGAGGAGGGACCACTGAAGCTTTCTTT
TRBD1 TRBJ2-1 NA TRBV4-1 CASSQGLWARGRGQFF TGCGCCAGCAGCCAAGGCCTTTGGGCGAGGGGGCGAGGGCAGTTCTTC
NA TRBJ1-5 few TRBV7-2 CASSFYAGVSNQPQHF TGTGCCAGCAGCTTTTATGCGGGGGTTAGCAATCAGCCCCAGCATTTT
NA TRBJ2-2 NA TRBV7-3 CASSYMPGQNTGELFF TGTGCCAGCAGCTACATGCCAGGCCAGAACACCGGGGAGCTGTTTTTT
NA TRBJ1-2 NA TRBV7-8 CASSLATDYGYTF TGTGCCAGCAGCTTGGCGACAGACTATGGCTACACCTTC
NA TRBJ1-1 NA TRBV20-1 CSAREGIGAFF TGCAGTGCTAGAGAGGGCATAGGAGCTTTCTTT
TRBD2 TRBJ2-3 NA TRBV10-3 CAIRATSGAADTQYF TGTGCCATCAGGGCGACTAGCGGGGCGGCAGATACGCAGTATTTT
NA TRBJ2-3 NA TRBV7-5 CVRSNLGTGRLKDTQYF TGTGTCAGAAGCAACCTAGGGACAGGGAGGTTGAAAGATACGCAGTATTTT
NA TRBJ2-7 NA TRBV7-3 CASSPHPQGYAYEQYF TGTGCCAGCAGCCCGCATCCCCAGGGTTACGCGTACGAGCAGTACTTC
TRBD1 TRBJ1-2 NA TRBV5-1 CASSLVTGGYGYTF TGCGCCAGCAGCTTGGTGACAGGGGGGTATGGCTACACCTTC
NA TRBJ1-2 NA TRBV29-1 CSVRGFLRHGYTF TGCAGCGTACGAGGATTCCTTAGGCATGGCTACACCTTC
TRBD1 TRBJ2-5 NA TRBV5-1 CASSWTQGAGVTQYF TGCGCCAGCAGCTGGACCCAGGGGGCAGGAGTGACCCAGTACTTC
TRBD1 TRBJ1-3 NA TRBV5-1 CASTPGQGGNTIYF TGCGCCAGCACCCCCGGACAGGGAGGAAACACCATATATTTT
TRBD2 TRBJ2-1 few TRBV3-1/TRBV3-2 CASSETSGGVYEQFF TGTGCCAGCAGCGAGACTAGCGGGGGGGTGTATGAGCAGTTCTTC
NA TRBJ1-3 NA TRBV19 CASSEPQPGNTIYF TGTGCCAGTAGTGAACCACAACCTGGAAACACCATATATTTT
NA TRBJ2-2 once TRBV27 CASRPGVGTGELFF TGTGCCAGCAGGCCGGGGGTTGGTACCGGGGAGCTGTTTTTT
TRBD2 TRBJ2-3 few TRBV12-3/TRBV12-4 CASAGLTTDTQYF TGTGCCAGCGCGGGACTAACTACAGATACGCAGTATTTT
TRBD2 TRBJ2-7 NA TRBV6-5 CASNRARPGGYEQYF TGTGCCAGCAACCGGGCCCGGCCGGGGGGCTACGAGCAGTACTTC
NA TRBJ2-5 NA TRBV7-9 CASSSSGVQETQYF TGTGCCAGCAGCTCCTCAGGCGTCCAAGAGACCCAGTACTTC
TRBD1 TRBJ2-1 NA TRBV2 CASSENPGQGYEKFF TGTGCCAGCAGTGAAAACCCGGGACAGGGATATGAAAAGTTCTTC